A selection of T cell receptor beta chains follows, all from one sample in a study of regulatory T cells in long-lasting Graves disease. TCRdb passed the multiplex PCR reads through MiXCR, listing each CDR3 protein once. The sample has fewer than 600,000 distinct CDR3 sequences, roughly 23% seen once. The input for sequencing was peripheral blood mononuclear cells (PBMCs), taken when the disease was refractory, from a patient treated with antithyroid drugs. These receptor sequences come from a female donor with Graves disease. CDR3s include the opening cysteine and the closing phenylalanine or tryptophan. A D gene is named only where the DNA matches it firmly. The size field is filled for only some rows; it gives once, few, many or a size class.

.,TRBJ2-2,few,17,TRBV6-1,CASNEIGPGEATGELFF,TGTGCCAGCAACGAGATAGGGCCTGGGGAGGCCACCGGGGAGCTGTTTTTT
.,TRBJ1-1,few,15,TRBV5-1,CASTKGSSSNTEAFF,TGCGCCAGCACGAAGGGGTCCTCTTCTAACACTGAAGCTTTCTTT
.,TRBJ1-2,.,14,TRBV7-9,CASSLAPGVGGYTF,TGTGCCAGCAGCTTAGCGCCAGGGGTCGGGGGCTACACCTTC
.,TRBJ2-7,many,11,TRBV28,CAVRGNDEQYF,TGTGCCGTCCGGGGAAACGACGAGCAGTACTTC
.,TRBJ2-5,many,16,TRBV6-1,CASSRSWDGAGETQYF,TGTGCCAGCAGTCGTTCCTGGGACGGGGCCGGGGAGACCCAGTACTTC
.,TRBJ1-4,.,19,TRBV14,CASSQGGSGFPSTNEKLFF,TGTGCCAGCAGCCAAGGAGGGAGTGGGTTCCCCTCCACTAATGAAAAACTGTTTTTT
TRBD1,TRBJ1-2,few,16,TRBV5-4,CASSPGQGRHNYGYTF,TGTGCCAGCAGCCCGGGACAGGGGCGACATAACTATGGCTACACCTTC
.,TRBJ2-7,many,15,TRBV28,CASSLILARSYEQYF,TGTGCCAGCAGTTTAATACTAGCCCGCTCCTACGAGCAGTACTTC
TRBD1,TRBJ2-1,many,13,TRBV28,CASSYGQGNEQFF,TGTGCCAGCAGTTACGGACAGGGCAATGAGCAGTTCTTC
.,TRBJ1-4,many,15,TRBV28,CASGEGYRESEKLFF,TGTGCCAGCGGGGAGGGGTACAGGGAAAGTGAAAAACTGTTTTTT
.,TRBJ2-1,.,15,TRBV10-3,CAIRPGPSSYNEQFF,TGTGCCATCAGACCTGGTCCGAGCTCCTACAATGAGCAGTTCTTC
.,TRBJ1-6,many,16,TRBV28,CASSPRRASHNSPLHF,TGTGCCAGCAGCCCCCGCAGGGCGAGCCATAATTCACCCCTCCACTTT
.,TRBJ2-2,.,14,TRBV7-2,CASSLASGTGELFF,TGTGCCAGCAGCTTAGCGTCGGGCACCGGGGAGCTGTTTTTT
TRBD1,TRBJ1-2,few,15,TRBV24-1,CATSGQGASDYGYTF,TGTGCCACCTCTGGGCAGGGGGCGTCTGACTATGGCTACACCTTC
.,TRBJ1-4,.,15,TRBV5-1,CASSLDGGRGEKLFF,TGCGCCAGCAGCTTGGATGGGGGACGTGGTGAAAAACTGTTTTTT
.,TRBJ1-2,many,12,TRBV28,CASSFSRGGYTF,TGTGCCAGCAGTTTCTCCAGAGGCGGCTACACCTTC
TRBD1,TRBJ1-2,many,12,TRBV28,CASSWDSYGYTF,TGTGCCAGCAGTTGGGACAGCTATGGCTACACCTTC
.,TRBJ1-5,.,12,TRBV20-1,CSAMTADQPQHF,TGCAGTGCTATGACAGCAGATCAGCCCCAGCATTTT
TRBD2,TRBJ2-2,few,16,TRBV9,CASSPEEREVTGELFF,TGTGCCAGCAGCCCAGAAGAGCGGGAGGTGACCGGGGAGCTGTTTTTT
.,TRBJ2-7,few,12,TRBV29-1,CSARDPAYEQYF,TGCAGCGCCAGGGACCCAGCCTACGAGCAGTACTTC
.,TRBJ1-2,.,13,TRBV30,CAWARLTLRGYTF,TGTGCCTGGGCGCGTCTTACTCTCCGTGGCTACACCTTC
TRBD2,TRBJ2-1,few,20,TRBV19,CASSTQRLAGGPQKGNEQFF,TGTGCCAGTAGTACTCAGCGACTAGCGGGAGGGCCTCAGAAAGGCAATGAGCAGTTCTTC
TRBD1,TRBJ2-1,.,14,TRBV30,CAWRGTGGGNEQFF,TGTGCCTGGAGGGGGACAGGGGGCGGCAATGAGCAGTTCTTC
.,TRBJ2-7,few,17,TRBV19,CASSIGPPGDAAYEQYF,TGTGCCAGTAGTATAGGGCCGCCGGGGGACGCAGCCTACGAGCAGTACTTC
.,TRBJ1-3,.,16,TRBV5-5,CASSFGGRSSGNTIYF,TGTGCCAGCAGCTTTGGGGGACGGAGCTCTGGAAACACCATATATTTT